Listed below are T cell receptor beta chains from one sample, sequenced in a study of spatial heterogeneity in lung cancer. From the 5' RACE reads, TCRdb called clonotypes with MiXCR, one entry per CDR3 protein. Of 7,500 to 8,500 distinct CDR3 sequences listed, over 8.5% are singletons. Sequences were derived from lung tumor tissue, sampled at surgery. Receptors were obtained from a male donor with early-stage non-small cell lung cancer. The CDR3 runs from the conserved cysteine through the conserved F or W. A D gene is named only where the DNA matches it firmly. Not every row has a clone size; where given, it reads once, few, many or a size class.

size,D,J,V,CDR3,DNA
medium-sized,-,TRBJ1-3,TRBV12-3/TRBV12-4,CASSSSTGTKYF,TGTGCCAGCAGTTCCTCGACCGGGACAAAATATTTT
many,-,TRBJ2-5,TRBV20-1,CSARRGSEETQYF,TGCAGTGCTCGCAGGGGTTCCGAAGAGACCCAGTACTTC
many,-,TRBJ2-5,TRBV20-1,CSATTLGETQYF,TGCAGTGCTACCACTCTAGGAGAGACCCAGTACTTC
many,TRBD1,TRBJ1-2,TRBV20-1,CSARGDRGTQGYTF,TGCAGTGCAAGAGGGGACAGGGGAACTCAAGGCTACACCTTC
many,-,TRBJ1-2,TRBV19,CASSISKDYGYTF,TGTGCCAGTAGTATTTCTAAGGACTATGGCTACACCTTC
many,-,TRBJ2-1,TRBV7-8,CASSPTILGNEQFF,TGTGCCAGCAGCCCGACCATCCTGGGCAATGAGCAGTTCTTC
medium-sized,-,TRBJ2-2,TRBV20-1,CSASLGVGELFF,TGCAGTGCTTCATTGGGAGTCGGGGAGCTGTTTTTT
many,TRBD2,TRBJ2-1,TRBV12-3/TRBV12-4,CASSLVGLAGVNEQFF,TGTGCCAGCAGTTTAGTCGGACTAGCGGGAGTAAATGAGCAGTTCTTC
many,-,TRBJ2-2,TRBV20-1,CSASPTVGVGELFF,TGCAGTGCTTCCCCCACGGTAGGAGTCGGGGAGCTGTTTTTT
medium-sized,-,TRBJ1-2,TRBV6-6,CASSSPGFRGYTF,TGTGCCAGCAGTTCCCCAGGGTTTCGGGGCTACACCTTC
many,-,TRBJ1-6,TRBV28,CASSLAGVYNSPLHF,TGTGCCAGCAGTTTAGCGGGGGTTTATAATTCACCCCTCCACTTT
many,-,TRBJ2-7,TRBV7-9,CASSLDGGQYF,TGTGCCAGCAGCTTAGATGGGGGGCAGTACTTC
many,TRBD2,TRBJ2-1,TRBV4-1,CASSGLAGDLYEQFF,TGCGCCAGCAGCGGACTAGCGGGAGATTTATATGAGCAGTTCTTC
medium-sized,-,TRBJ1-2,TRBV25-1,CASSDPYLNYGYTF,TGTGCCAGCAGTGACCCATACCTCAACTATGGCTACACCTTC
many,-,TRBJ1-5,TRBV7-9,CASSLVAALSSNQPQHF,TGTGCCAGCAGCTTAGTTGCAGCCCTTTCAAGCAATCAGCCCCAGCATTTT
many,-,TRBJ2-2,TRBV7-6,CASSLGHDTGELFF,TGTGCCAGCAGCTTAGGGCATGACACCGGGGAGCTGTTTTTT
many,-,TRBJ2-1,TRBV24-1,CATSDYRGGNEQFF,TGTGCCACCAGTGATTACAGGGGGGGCAATGAGCAGTTCTTC
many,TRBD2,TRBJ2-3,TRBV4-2,CASSFRTSGRADTQYF,TGTGCCAGCAGCTTTCGGACTAGCGGGAGGGCAGATACGCAGTATTTT
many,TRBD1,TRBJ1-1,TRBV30,CALTGQLIMNTEAFF,TGTGCCTTGACGGGACAGCTGATAATGAACACTGAAGCTTTCTTT
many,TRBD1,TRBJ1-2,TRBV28,CASRTGTGVRGGYGYTF,TGTGCCAGCAGGACCGGGACAGGCGTTCGAGGCGGCTATGGCTACACCTTC
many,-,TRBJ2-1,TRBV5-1,CASSSTIDNEQFF,TGCGCCAGCAGCTCGACAATAGACAATGAGCAGTTCTTC
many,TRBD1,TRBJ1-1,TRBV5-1,CASSLETGANTEAFF,TGCGCCAGCAGCTTGGAAACAGGGGCGAACACTGAAGCTTTCTTT
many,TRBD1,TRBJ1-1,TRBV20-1,CSAKTGLNTEAFF,TGCAGTGCTAAGACAGGGTTGAACACTGAAGCTTTCTTT
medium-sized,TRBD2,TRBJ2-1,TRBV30,CAWRSSGRLNEQFF,TGTGCCTGGAGATCCAGCGGGAGATTGAATGAGCAGTTCTTC
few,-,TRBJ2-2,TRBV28,CASRQTRISGELFF,TGTGCCAGCAGACAGACTAGGATTAGCGGGGAGCTGTTTTTT
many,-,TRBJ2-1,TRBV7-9,CASSSPTFSYNEQFF,TGTGCCAGCAGCTCCCCAACATTCTCCTACAATGAGCAGTTCTTC
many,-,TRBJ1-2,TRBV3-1,CASSLRSFDGYTF,TGTGCCAGCAGCCTGAGATCGTTCGATGGCTACACCTTC
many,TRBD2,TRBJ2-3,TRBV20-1,CSALVLAFSTDTQYF,TGCAGTGCCCTCGTACTAGCGTTTAGCACAGATACGCAGTATTTT
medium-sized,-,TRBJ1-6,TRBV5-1,CASSLLPDSPLHF,TGCGCCAGCAGCTTGTTGCCGGATTCACCCCTCCACTTT
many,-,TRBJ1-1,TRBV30,CAWRRGNTEAFF,TGTGCCTGGAGACGGGGGAACACTGAAGCTTTCTTT
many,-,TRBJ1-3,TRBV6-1,CASSEGSPQWGSGNTIYF,TGTGCCAGCAGTGAAGGGTCCCCGCAATGGGGGTCTGGAAACACCATATATTTT
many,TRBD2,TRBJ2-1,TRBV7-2,CASSSTSGVNNEQFF,TGTGCCAGCAGCTCGACTAGCGGGGTCAACAATGAGCAGTTCTTC
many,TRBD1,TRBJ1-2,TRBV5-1,CASSYPIDDRGPGYTF,TGCGCCAGCAGCTACCCCATCGATGACAGGGGGCCTGGCTACACCTTC
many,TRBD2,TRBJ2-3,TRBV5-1,CASATSESTDTQYF,TGCGCCAGCGCTACTAGCGAAAGCACAGATACGCAGTATTTT
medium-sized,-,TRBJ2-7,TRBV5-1,CASTHTALGEQYF,TGCGCCAGCACTCACACCGCGTTAGGCGAGCAGTACTTC
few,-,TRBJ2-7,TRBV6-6,CASRAGDERVFYEQYF,TGTGCCAGCAGGGCCGGCGATGAGCGGGTCTTCTACGAGCAGTACTTC
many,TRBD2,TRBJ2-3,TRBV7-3,CASSPLAGVADTQYF,TGTGCCAGCAGCCCGCTAGCGGGAGTAGCAGATACGCAGTATTTT
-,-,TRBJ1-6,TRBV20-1,CSALPYNSPLHF,TGCAGTGCGCTACCTTACAATTCACCCCTCCACTTT
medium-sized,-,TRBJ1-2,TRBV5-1,CASIGEESSGYTF,TGCGCCAGCATAGGAGAGGAGTCCTCTGGCTACACCTTC
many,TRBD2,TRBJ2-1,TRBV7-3,CASARGAGGSYYEQFF,TGTGCCAGCGCCCGAGGAGCCGGCGGGAGTTATTATGAGCAGTTCTTC
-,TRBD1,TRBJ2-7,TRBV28,CASTDRDEQYF,TGTGCCAGCACTGACAGGGATGAGCAGTACTTC
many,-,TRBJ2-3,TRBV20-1,CSADLYTDTQYF,TGCAGTGCGGACTTGTACACAGATACGCAGTATTTT
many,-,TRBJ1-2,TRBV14,CASSRTVYGYTF,TGTGCCAGCAGTCGGACAGTCTATGGCTACACCTTC
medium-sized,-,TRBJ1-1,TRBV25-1,CASTGGTEAFF,TGTGCCAGCACTGGGGGCACTGAAGCTTTCTTT
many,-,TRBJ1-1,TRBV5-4,CASSSSAGVGWTEAFF,TGTGCCAGCAGCTCTTCTGCGGGGGTGGGTTGGACTGAAGCTTTCTTT